Following are 18 T cell receptor beta chains from one sample sequenced in a study of beta chain features in type 1 diabetes (dated by TCRdb to the late 2010s). To prepare the library, the immunoSEQ multiplex PCR assay was applied. The High Capacity cDNA Reverse Transcription Kit was used to reverse transcribe all of the isolated RNA, meaning that expressed TCRB transcripts were what got sequenced. As stored in TCRdb, this immuneACCESS dataset retains in-frame rearrangements with V and J assigned. A fraction of the clones does not appear; measured against another copy, unresolved V genes explain less than half of the discrepancy, and the remainder lacks a known reason. The sample table shows approximately 250,000 clones, and 9.6% are seen once. The ten top clones hold less than 0.035% of the sample. The material sequenced was naive CD4+ T cells from blood. This specimen's cell subset or site label, interpreted: true naive CD4+ T cells. These receptors originate from a woman aged 18 to 35 in good health.

The chain recombines TRBV5-6 with TRBJ2-7; the match to TRBD1 covers 8 bases. The germline V gene encodes CDR1 SGHDT and CDR2 YYEEEE. The CDR3 is 16 amino acids. Trimming took 1 base from V and 4 from J; bases not matched to a gene: 10. The CDR3 loop reads CASSLSFGQGIYEQYF. The CDR3 region has the DNA TGTGCCAGCAGCTTGTCTTTCGGACAGGGTATTTACGAGCAGTACTTC.

In its sample, this clone was seen a few times. The chain couples TRBV2 to TRBJ2-1; a possible D gene is TRBD2 (6 bases). The CDR3 is 13 residues long. V gave up 9 bases and J gave up 4 bases, with 13 bases separating them. Germline loops: CDR1 SNHLY, CDR2 FYNNEI. The CDR3 reads CASGGEAYNEQFF. The CDR3 DNA follows: TGTGCCAGTGGAGGGGAGGCTTACAATGAGCAGTTCTTC.

The rearrangement joins TRBV5-1 to TRBJ1-6, with D maybe TRBD1 (6 bases). CDR1 and CDR2 (germline): SGHRS, YFSETQ. Trimming removed 4 bases from V and 6 bases from J, with 17 bases in between. The CDR3 contains 16 residues. The CDR3 sequence is CASSLRQAEPNSPLHF. The CDR3 region has the DNA TGCGCCAGCAGCCTACGACAGGCCGAACCTAATTCACCCCTCCACTTT.

V is TRBV6-5 and J is TRBJ2-5, with TRBD2 matching 7 bases. The CDR3 totals 12 residues. In germline, CDR1 is MNHEY, CDR2 SVGAGI. Germline trimming cut 6 bases from V and 13 bases from J; bases unmatched to any gene: 11. CDR3 protein: CASSLHPGGLYF. In DNA form, the CDR3 reads TGTGCCAGCAGCCTCCACCCGGGGGGTCTGTACTTC.

The chain employs TRBV14 and TRBJ2-3; a possible D gene is TRBD2 (5 bases). Germline values: CDR1 SGHDN, CDR2 FVKESK. This CDR3 comprises 15 residues. V was trimmed by 6 bases and J by 1 base, leaving 14 bases between them. The CDR3 here is CASSRTSGGTDTQYF. In DNA form, the CDR3 reads TGTGCCAGCAGTCGAACCTCCGGGGGCACAGATACGCAGTATTTT.

This clone has just a few counts. This chain links TRBV7-9 with TRBJ1-2, with 7 nucleotides matching TRBD1. CDR1 and CDR2 (germline): SEHNR, FQNEAQ (reference sequence). CDR3 size: 15 residues. V gave up 3 bases and J gave up 1 base; unmatched junction bases: 5. The CDR3 DNA is TGTGCCAGCAGCTTCGGACAGGAACTTAACTATGGCTACACCTTC. It codes for CASSFGQELNYGYTF.

This clone showed up just a few times. This sequence joins TRBV28 and TRBJ2-5; 7 nucleotides match TRBD1. From germline, CDR1 is MDHEN and CDR2 SYDVKM. The CDR3 is 15 residues long. Trimming took 8 bases from V and 4 from J; bases not matched to a gene: 13. CDR3 in DNA: TGTGCCAGCTCGTACCCGAGCAGGGGGAGAGAGACCCAGTACTTC. Translating gives CASSYPSRGRETQYF. The full variable domain, in which reference TRBV28 and TRBJ2-5 provide the parts outside the CDR3, is DVKVTQSSRYLVKRTGEKVFLECVQDMDHENMFWYRQDPGLGLRLIYFSYDVKMKEKGDIPEGYSVSREKKERFSLILESASTNQTSMYLCASSYPSRGRETQYFGPGTRLLVL.

The table lists this clone with a few counts. The CDR3 sequence is CAWSPGPGQGARGYTF. CDR3 nucleotide sequence: TGTGCCTGGAGTCCTGGCCCGGGACAGGGGGCGAGAGGCTACACCTTC. The rearrangement uses TRBV30 and TRBJ1-2; 12 bases line up with TRBD1. Trimming at V came to 2 bases and at J to 8 bases, leaving 12 bases not matched to a gene. Germline V gene lookup returns CDR1 GTSNPN and CDR2 SVGIG (reference sequence). The CDR3 is 16 residues long.

The rearrangement links TRBV14 to TRBJ2-7; D not certain. This CDR3 contains 14 residues. Trimming cost V 6 bases and J 0 bases, with 12 bases left between them. Per germline, CDR1 SGHDN and CDR2 FVKESK. The chain's CDR3 is CASRSSVSSYEQYF. DNA for the CDR3: TGTGCCAGCAGGTCAAGCGTGAGCTCCTACGAGCAGTACTTC.

The chain uses TRBV11-2 and TRBJ2-3; maybe TRBD1 (5 bases). V lost 4 bases and J 4 bases, leaving 12 bases between the germline ends. The germline CDR1 and CDR2 sequences are SGHAT and FQNNGV. The CDR3 extends over 14 amino acids. The CDR3 DNA reads TGTGCCAGCAGCTGGAGACAGTCCCCAGATACGCAGTATTTT. Translating it yields CASSWRQSPDTQYF.

The sample holds a few counts of this clone. The rearrangement joins TRBV11-2 to TRBJ1-1; D is uncertain. Germline V gene sequence: CDR1 SGHAT, CDR2 FQNNGV. The CDR3 is made up of 12 amino acids. The V end was cut by 7 bases, the J end by 6 bases, with 12 bases between. The CDR3: CASNIRGAEAFF. The CDR3 coding sequence is TGTGCCAGCAACATCCGAGGCGCTGAAGCTTTCTTT.

This chain uses TRBV6-6 with TRBJ1-6, with D unresolved. CDR1 is MNHNY and CDR2 is SVGAGI in the germline V gene (reference sequence). The germline V and J ends were trimmed by 6 bases and 9 bases, with 12 bases remaining between them. The CDR3 has 13 amino acids. The CDR3: CASRLRGGSPLHF. Written as DNA, the CDR3 is TGTGCCAGCAGGCTCCGCGGAGGTTCACCCCTCCACTTT.

This chain uses TRBV29-1 with TRBJ2-1; TRBD2 is a possible D gene (7 bases). This CDR3 region has 12 residues. From germline, CDR1 is SQVTM and CDR2 ANQGSEA. Trimming took 1 base from V and 9 from J, leaving 10 bases between them. CDR3 protein: CSVEVGGAEQFF. The CDR3 nucleotides read TGCAGCGTTGAAGTAGGGGGGGCTGAGCAGTTCTTC.

This clone was seen a few times. This sequence joins TRBV19 and TRBJ1-2; 7 positions agree with TRBD1. The CDR3 contains 15 residues. CDR1 and CDR2 from the germline V gene are LNHDA and SQIVND (reference sequence). The junction had 11 bases not matched to a gene; V was cut back by 4 bases and J by 6 bases. The CDR3 loop is CASSRQGPESHGYTF. CDR3 coding DNA: TGTGCCAGTAGTAGACAGGGTCCGGAGAGCCATGGCTACACCTTC. Using reference TRBV19 and TRBJ1-2 for the parts outside the CDR3, the full variable domain is DGGITQSPKYLFRKEGQNVTLSCEQNLNHDAMYWYRQDPGQGLRLIYYSQIVNDFQKGDIAEGYSVSREKKESFPLTVTSAQKNPTAFYLCASSRQGPESHGYTFGSGTRLTVV.

This clone has just one count. The chain carries TRBV15 and TRBJ1-1; D is possibly TRBD1 (5 bases). Deletions cut 2 bases from V and 3 bases from J, with 16 bases between. The germline CDR1 and CDR2 sequences are LNHNV and YYDKDF (reference sequence). The CDR3 extends over 16 amino acids. CDR3: CATSRPQGGEHTEAFF. CDR3 nucleotides: TGTGCCACCAGCAGACCCCAGGGCGGGGAGCACACTGAAGCTTTCTTT.

This chain joins TRBV6-6 and TRBJ1-1; D perhaps matches TRBD1 (5 bases). From germline, CDR1 is MNHNY and CDR2 SVGAGI (reference sequence). The CDR3 totals 15 residues. V gave up 2 bases and J gave up 5 bases, with 15 bases separating them. The CDR3 reads CASSYGALTMTEAFF. CDR3 nucleotides: TGTGCCAGCAGTTACGGGGCCCTCACGATGACTGAAGCTTTCTTT.

With respect to this clone: Additional DNA sequences in this sample encode the identical CDR3. This chain uses TRBV10-3 with TRBJ2-3; 10 nucleotides align to TRBD2. Germline-derived CDR1 and CDR2 are ENHRY and SYGVKD. This CDR3 contains 16 residues. The J segment lost 0 bases and the V segment lost 4 bases, leaving 4 bases of the junction unmatched. The CDR3 nucleotides are TGTGCCATCAGTGGGCTAGCGGGAGCGAGCACAGATACGCAGTATTTT. Translation gives CAISGLAGASTDTQYF.

The chain links TRBV2 to TRBJ2-3, with D tentatively TRBD1 (6 bases). CDR3 size: 13 residues. Trimming shortened V by 10 bases and J by 3 bases, and 14 bases separated the two germline ends. CDR1 and CDR2 from the germline V gene are SNHLY and FYNNEI. The CDR3 DNA is TGTGCCAACCGCCAGGGGCTTACAGATACGCAGTATTTT. Protein: CANRQGLTDTQYF.